This T cell receptor (beta chain) was recorded in a study of control samples from healthy donors and cancer patients (dated by TCRdb to between 2020 and 2021). To prepare the library, the immunoSEQ multiplex PCR assay was applied. What TCRdb holds here is the immuneACCESS table cut down to in-frame rearrangements. Part of the clones is not present; checked against another copy, under half of the missing clones reflect an unresolved V gene, and the others are unexplained. The sample contains about 160,000 clones, about 94% of them found a single time. The ten biggest clones cover around 13% of the sample. Note on this clone: It lacks a known antigen. The sample holds no much larger clone one base away, and base qualities are not on file.

V is clipped by 7 bases and J by 8 bases, and the sequence between their germline boundaries is 12 bases long. From cysteine to phenylalanine, the CDR3 is 12 amino acids long. The only DNA kept is the CDR3, 36 bases in frame from the first base. Based on the germline V gene (reference sequence), the CDR1 and CDR2 sequences are LNHDA and SQIVND. This TCR came from a man aged 60 to 75 with colorectal cancer. Sequencing was performed on PBMCs. Recombination connected TRBV19 to TRBJ1-3; confidence is insufficient to name the D gene. The CDR3 region reads CASIGSGHTIYF. The bases are TGTGCCAGTATCGGGAGTGGGCACACCATATATTTT.